A single sample is the source of the 22 T cell receptor beta chains below, sequenced in a study of identical twins. TCRdb redid the calling of the 5' RACE reads with MiXCR, one entry per CDR3 protein. Of more than 600,000 distinct CDR3 sequences in the sample, 15% to 20% are singletons; the top ten hold approximately 14%. This sample was shared with a second study, whose subject was T cells expressing NK-cell markers.

Sequenced input: PBMCs. The receptors shown here come from a woman aged 18-29 years in good health.

Details on this clonotype: At one boundary the junction diverges from the germline segment, which might be a read error. V and J are TRBV20-1 and TRBJ1-4; 7 nucleotides align to TRBD1. Germline V gives CDR1 DFQATT, CDR2 SNEGSKA (reference sequence). CDR3 size: 15 residues. The CDR3 nucleotides are TGCAGTGCTAGAATTCTGGGGACAGTTAATGAAAAACTGTGTTTT. Its protein product is CSARILGTVNEKLCF.

This clonotype was recorded a few times. V is TRBV20-1 and J is TRBJ2-1; D not certain. Trimming shortened V by 0 bases and J by 6 bases, and 12 bases separated the two germline ends. Germline-derived CDR1 and CDR2 are DFQATT and SNEGSKA (reference sequence). The CDR3 consists of 14 residues. CDR3 nucleotide sequence: TGCAGTGCTAGAGAGGGAAGTGGGCTCAATGAGCAGTTCTTC. Translating it yields CSAREGSGLNEQFF.

This clonotype was seen repeatedly, ten times or more. The chain carries TRBV12-3 or TRBV12-4 and TRBJ2-7; D may be TRBD1 (5 bases). Trimming pared 2 bases from V and 3 bases from J, leaving 14 bases between. This CDR3 comprises 15 residues. The CDR3 protein is CASSLTTRVNYEQYF. Written as DNA, the CDR3 is TGTGCCAGCAGTTTAACAACCAGGGTCAACTACGAGCAGTACTTC.

There are a few counts of this clonotype. V and J are TRBV9 and TRBJ2-6; 10 bases align to TRBD1. This CDR3 is built from 14 residues. Germline V lookup: CDR1 SGDLS, CDR2 YYNGEE. The V and J ends lost 3 bases and 8 bases, in that order; junction bases with no gene match: 2. The CDR3 DNA is TGTGCCAGCAGCGGACAGGGGGCTACCAACGTCCTGACTTTC. This gives the protein CASSGQGATNVLTF.

The genes are TRBV20-1 and TRBJ2-7, with 7 bases identical to TRBD2. The V segment lost 7 bases and the J segment 2 bases; nucleotides outside the gene matches: 8. Per the germline V gene, CDR1 is DFQATT and CDR2 is SNEGSKA (reference sequence). The CDR3 length is 13 residues. This chain's CDR3 is CSVGTIRTYEQYF. The CDR3 DNA reads TGCAGTGTAGGGACTATCCGAACCTACGAGCAGTACTTC.

The rearrangement links TRBV5-6 to TRBJ2-1, with 11 nucleotides matching TRBD2. CDR1 is SGHDT, CDR2 YYEEEE, per germline. The CDR3 is 19 residues long. V gave up 1 base and J gave up 8 bases; unmatched junction bases: 17. As DNA, the CDR3 is TGTGCCAGCAGCTTGAGTTGGGCCCTGGCGGTTAGCGGGGGGGATGAGCAGTTCTTC. Amino acids: CASSLSWALAVSGGDEQFF. The full variable domain, its missing parts supplied by reference TRBV5-6 and TRBJ2-1, is DAGVTQSPTHLIKTRGQQVTLRCSPKSGHDTVSWYQQALGQGPQFIFQYYEEEERQRGNFPDRFSGHQFPNYSSELNVNALLLGDSALYLCASSLSWALAVSGGDEQFFGPGTRLTVL.

The chain recombines TRBV20-1 with TRBJ1-3; 10 bases match TRBD1. V trimming: 1 base; J trimming: 9 bases; junction bases outside the gene matches: 12. Germline loops: CDR1 DFQATT, CDR2 SNEGSKA (reference sequence). The CDR3 loop spans 16 amino acids. The CDR3 spells CSARARTGQGYGTIYF. CDR3 sequence (DNA): TGCAGTGCTAGAGCCAGAACGGGACAGGGGTACGGCACCATATATTTT.

This clonotype was counted a few times. This chain connects TRBV12-3 or TRBV12-4 to TRBJ2-5; D is possibly TRBD2 (5 bases). Trimming removed 3 bases from V and 2 bases from J, with 7 bases in between. The CDR3 consists of 13 residues. CDR3 DNA sequence: TGTGCCAGCAGTTTCGGGATTCAAGAGACCCAGTACTTC. It is translated as CASSFGIQETQYF.

The chain couples TRBV20-1 to TRBJ2-3; D gene ambiguous. V lost 3 bases and J 0 bases, leaving 13 bases between the germline ends. The germline V gene has CDR1 DFQATT and CDR2 SNEGSKA (reference sequence). The CDR3 is 15 residues long. The CDR3 DNA reads as TGCAGTGCTAGTGACCCCAGTTCTAGCACAGATACGCAGTATTTT. It codes for CSASDPSSSTDTQYF.

The V call is TRBV2, the J call TRBJ2-5; D unresolved. CDR1 SNHLY and CDR2 FYNNEI come from the germline V gene. The V gene lost 7 bases and the J gene lost 2 bases, with 11 bases spanning the gap. The CDR3 contains 13 residues. CDR3 protein: CASNRERQETQYF. As DNA, the CDR3 is TGTGCCAGCAACCGCGAGAGACAAGAGACCCAGTACTTC.

This clonotype was detected ten times or more. The chain couples TRBV12-3 or TRBV12-4 to TRBJ2-7; no reliable D call. V was shortened by 6 bases and J by 4 bases, with 10 bases between the two germline ends. The CDR3 totals 12 residues. DNA of the CDR3: TGTGCCAGCAGCCATATGGGATACGAGCAGTACTTC. As protein: CASSHMGYEQYF.

This chain's CDR3 is CAISDRGRRGRTYNEQFF. The CDR3 DNA reads as TGTGCCATCAGTGACAGAGGCAGAAGGGGGCGTACCTACAATGAGCAGTTCTTC. The V gene is TRBV10-3, the J gene TRBJ2-1; 7 bases agree with TRBD1. This CDR3 has 18 residues. CDR1 and CDR2 from the germline V gene are ENHRY and SYGVKD. Trimming removed 3 bases from V and 2 bases from J; junction bases left unmatched: 13.

The V and J genes are TRBV11-2 and TRBJ2-7; 10 bases match TRBD1. CDR1 SGHAT and CDR2 FQNNGV come from the germline V gene. This CDR3 has 18 residues. V shed 5 bases and J 1 base; nucleotides not matched to a gene: 14. The CDR3 region is CASSVGPFPGQGSYEQYF. Here the CDR3 DNA reads TGTGCCAGCAGCGTTGGACCCTTTCCGGGACAGGGGTCCTACGAGCAGTACTTC.

The rearrangement joins TRBV20-1 to TRBJ2-7; 10 bases are a match to TRBD1. Unmatched junction bases numbered 2, after V lost 6 bases and J lost 0 bases. Germline lookup yields CDR1 DFQATT and CDR2 SNEGSKA (reference sequence). CDR3 length: 13 amino acids. In nucleotides, the CDR3 is TGCAGTGCCCGACAGGGGGCCTCCTACGAGCAGTACTTC. Its translation: CSARQGASYEQYF.

V usage is TRBV4-3 and J usage is TRBJ2-2, with TRBD2 as a possible D gene (5 bases). Germline CDR1 and CDR2: LGHNA and YSLEER. The CDR3 totals 14 residues. Trimming removed 3 bases at V and 7 bases at J, with 12 bases between. CDR3 loop: CASSHRTLDGELFF. The CDR3 nucleotides read TGCGCCAGCAGCCATCGGACTTTGGACGGGGAGCTGTTTTTT.

The chain couples TRBV9 to TRBJ1-4; no reliable D call. V dropped 0 bases and J dropped 5 bases, with 8 bases sitting between them. Germline CDR1 and CDR2: SGDLS and YYNGEE. The CDR3 is 14 residues long. CDR3 coding DNA: TGTGCCAGCAGCGTAGGCCAGCGGAATGAAAAACTGTTTTTT. It translates to CASSVGQRNEKLFF.

This clonotype has just a few counts. The genes are TRBV7-3 and TRBJ1-2; D call uncertain. CDR1 and CDR2 (germline): SGHTA, FQGTGA. V was pared by 4 bases and J by 2 bases, with 17 bases between. There are 16 residues in the CDR3. CDR3 amino acids: CASSSSRIGRNYGYTF. The CDR3 coding sequence is TGTGCCAGCAGCTCCAGCAGAATAGGACGGAACTATGGCTACACCTTC. Based on the CDR3 plus reference TRBV7-3 and TRBJ1-2, the full variable domain is GAGVSQTPSNKVTEKGKYVELRCDPISGHTALYWYRQSLGQGPEFLIYFQGTGAADDSGLPNDRFFAVRPEGSVSTLKIQRTERGDSAVYLCASSSSRIGRNYGYTFGSGTRLTVV.

This clonotype was seen only a few times. CDR3 residues: CASSHRLAAQETQYF. The CDR3, as DNA: TGTGCCAGCAGCCATCGACTAGCGGCCCAAGAGACCCAGTACTTC. This chain links TRBV3-1 with TRBJ2-5; 9 nucleotides align to TRBD2. Germline CDR1 reads LGHDT; CDR2 reads YNNKEL (reference sequence). With 3 bases clipped from V and 1 base from J, the junction kept 3 bases outside the gene matches. The CDR3 length is 15 residues.

The sample holds a few counts of this clonotype. CDR3 coding DNA: TGCAGTGCTAGAGACCTCGCATTGGTCTCCTACGAGCAGTACTTC. Its translation is CSARDLALVSYEQYF. The J gene is TRBJ2-7, the V gene TRBV20-1; D is undetermined. V lost 0 bases, J lost 0 bases, and 12 bases lay in between. Germline CDR1 and CDR2: DFQATT and SNEGSKA (reference sequence). The CDR3 length is 15 residues.

The chain uses TRBV7-2 and TRBJ2-4, with unresolved D. Trimming removed 1 base at V and 5 bases at J, with 6 bases between. This CDR3 comprises 13 residues. Looked up from germline, CDR1 is SGHTA and CDR2 is FQGNSA. The CDR3, as DNA: TGTGCCAGCAGCTTAGACGCGGAAAACATTCAGTACTTC. This sequence encodes CASSLDAENIQYF.

This clonotype was detected only a few times. The CDR3 DNA reads TGTGCCAGCAGTCCCTGGGACAGGCCTGGCTACACCTTC. Translating gives CASSPWDRPGYTF. This rearrangement joins TRBV27 to TRBJ1-2, with 8 bases identical to TRBD1. With V trimmed by 5 bases and J by 7 bases, 6 bases remained unmatched. The V gene's germline CDR1 is MNHEY and CDR2 SMNVEV (reference sequence). CDR3 length: 13 residues.

The rearrangement uses TRBV12-3 or TRBV12-4 and TRBJ1-5; 7 bases align to TRBD1. The CDR3 loop spans 15 amino acids. V shed 7 bases, J shed 3 bases, and the junction held 9 bases outside the gene matches. CDR3 sequence (DNA): TGTGCCAGCACCCTAGACAGGGACCACAATCAGCCCCAGCATTTT. Its translation: CASTLDRDHNQPQHF.